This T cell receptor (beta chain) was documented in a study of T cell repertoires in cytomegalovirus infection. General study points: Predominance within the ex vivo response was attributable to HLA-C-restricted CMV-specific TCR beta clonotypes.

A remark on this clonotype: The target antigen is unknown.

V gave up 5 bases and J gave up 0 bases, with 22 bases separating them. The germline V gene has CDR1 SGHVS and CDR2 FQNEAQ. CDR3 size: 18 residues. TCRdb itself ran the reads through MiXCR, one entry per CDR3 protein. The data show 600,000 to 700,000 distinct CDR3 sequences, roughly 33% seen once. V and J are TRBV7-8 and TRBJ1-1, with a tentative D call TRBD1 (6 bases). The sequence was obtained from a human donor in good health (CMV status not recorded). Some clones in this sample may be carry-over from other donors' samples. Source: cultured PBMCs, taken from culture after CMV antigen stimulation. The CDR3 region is CASSQGSEGRLLNTEAFF. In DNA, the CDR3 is TGTGCCAGCAGCCAGGGGAGTGAGGGTCGACTATTGAACACTGAAGCTTTCTTT.